This TCR beta chain was recorded in a study of T cell repertoires in cytomegalovirus infection. In this sample, this clonotype turned up many times. TCRdb reprocessed the reads via MiXCR and lists one record per CDR3 protein. Here the sample spans some 130,000 distinct CDR3 sequences, almost 9% being singletons. V was pared by 4 bases and J by 3 bases, with 12 bases between. The CDR3 loop spans 14 amino acids. The V gene's germline CDR1 is MGHDK and CDR2 SYGVNS. What was sequenced was PBMCs. This sequence joins TRBV25-1 and TRBJ1-1; D is perhaps TRBD1 (6 bases). This receptor was identified in a human donor in good health (CMV status not recorded). Some clones in this sample may be carry-over from other donors' samples. CDR3 coding DNA: TGTGCCAGCAGTGGTCAGGGGCTCTACACTGAAGCTTTCTTT. Protein sequence: CASSGQGLYTEAFF.